Below, 21 T cell receptor beta chains from the same sample are listed, as sequenced in a study of blood T cell repertoires in COVID-19. The repertoire was sequenced with immunoSEQ multiplex PCR; TCRdb's copy has only in-frame clones and lacks some. The table has roughly 240,000 clones, approximately 85% seen once. Sequencing was performed on PBMCs or T cells enriched from blood (not recorded which). The receptors here all came from a woman between 45 and 60 years old with acute COVID-19.

The chain combines TRBV7-9 with TRBJ2-2; the D gene is possibly TRBD1 (5 bases). This CDR3 region has 14 residues. In germline, CDR1 is SEHNR, CDR2 FQNEAQ (reference sequence). V was cut by 5 bases and J by 6 bases, with 13 bases left in between. As DNA, the CDR3 is TGTGCCAGCAGCAAAAACCCCAGGGCCGGGGAGCTGTTTTTT. It encodes CASSKNPRAGELFF.

This clone occurred once. V and J are TRBV18 and TRBJ1-2; tentatively, D is TRBD1 (5 bases). The V and J ends lost 3 bases and 4 bases respectively, with 9 bases between them. Germline V gene sequence: CDR1 KGHSH, CDR2 LQKENI. CDR3 length: 13 amino acids. The CDR3 protein is CASSPDGGYGYTF. Here the CDR3 DNA reads TGTGCCAGCTCACCGGACGGGGGCTATGGCTACACCTTC.

The chain is built from TRBV9 and TRBJ1-5; D call uncertain. The germline CDR1 and CDR2 sequences are SGDLS and YYNGEE. The CDR3 sequence is 13 residues long. V lost 0 bases to trimming and J lost 5 bases, with 6 bases between them. As DNA, the CDR3 is TGTGCCAGCAGCGTAGCCCAGGATCAGCCCCAGCATTTT. Its protein product is CASSVAQDQPQHF. Filled out from reference TRBV9 and TRBJ1-5, the complete variable domain reads DSGVTQTPKHLITATGQRVTLRCSPRSGDLSVYWYQQSLDQGLQFLIQYYNGEERAKGNILERFSAQQFPDLHSELNLSSLELGDSALYFCASSVAQDQPQHFGDGTRLSIL.

This CDR3 reads CATSRDLAGIVFF. In DNA form, the CDR3 reads TGTGCCACCAGCAGAGATTTGGCAGGGATAGTTTTCTTT. The chain is built from TRBV15 and TRBJ1-1; D might be TRBD1 (5 bases). Trimming took off 0 bases at V and 13 bases at J, with 15 bases between the two ends. In germline, CDR1 is LNHNV, CDR2 YYDKDF (reference sequence). The CDR3 is made up of 13 amino acids.

This chain connects TRBV7-8 to TRBJ2-1; 8 nucleotides agree with TRBD2. The trim removed 5 bases at V and 5 bases at J, leaving 5 bases unmatched. CDR1 and CDR2 from the germline V gene are SGHVS and FQNEAQ. The CDR3 loop spans 14 amino acids. The CDR3 DNA reads TGTGCCAGCAGCCCCGGGGGGGCCGACAATGAGCAGTTCTTC. This sequence encodes CASSPGGADNEQFF.

The CDR3 DNA reads TGTGCCAGCACCTCCTCCCGACAGGGGGAAGCTTTCTTT. Residues: CASTSSRQGEAFF. J is TRBJ1-1 and V is TRBV27; 8 nucleotides align to TRBD1. This CDR3 has 13 residues. The V gene end was trimmed by 7 bases and the J gene end by 8 bases; junction bases not matched to a gene: 9. Germline CDR1 is MNHEY and CDR2 is SMNVEV (reference sequence).

The genes are TRBV24-1 and TRBJ2-1, with 8 bases lining up with TRBD1. Germline CDR1 is KGHDR and CDR2 is SFDVKD. The trim removed 3 bases at V and 10 bases at J, leaving 7 bases unmatched. This CDR3 has 14 amino acids. The CDR3 loop reads CATSDPGQGGEQFF. For the CDR3, the DNA is TGTGCCACCAGTGATCCCGGACAGGGAGGAGAGCAGTTCTTC.

The chain employs TRBV2 and TRBJ1-5; 8 positions agree with TRBD1. V was clipped by 4 bases and J by 2 bases; unmatched bases: 10. This CDR3 is built from 17 residues. Germline values: CDR1 SNHLY, CDR2 FYNNEI. CDR3 bases: TGTGCCAGCAGTGGAGGAGGACAGGGTTTTGGCAATCAGCCCCAGCATTTT. It is translated as CASSGGGQGFGNQPQHF.

The rearrangement uses TRBV7-2 and TRBJ2-7; 9 bases map to TRBD2. The CDR3 has 14 amino acids. The V and J ends lost 4 bases and 4 bases, in that order; junction bases with no gene match: 5. Per the germline V gene, CDR1 is SGHTA and CDR2 is FQGNSA. CDR3 sequence reads: CASSYAGGPYEQYF. DNA of the CDR3: TGTGCCAGCAGCTACGCGGGGGGGCCTTACGAGCAGTACTTC.

The V call is TRBV19, the J call TRBJ1-6; the match to TRBD1 covers 9 bases. J was trimmed by 13 bases and V by 5 bases; bases with no gene match: 6. The CDR3 contains 13 residues. CDR1 is LNHDA, CDR2 SQIVND, per germline (reference sequence). The CDR3: CASSARTGVPLHF. Here the CDR3 DNA reads TGTGCCAGTAGTGCCCGGACAGGGGTTCCCCTCCACTTT.

This sequence joins TRBV2 and TRBJ2-1; D may be TRBD2 (6 bases). CDR3 length: 15 amino acids. The V gene's germline CDR1 is SNHLY and CDR2 FYNNEI. With 5 bases removed from V and 0 bases from J, the gap between germline ends came to 11 bases. The CDR3 spells CASSPRDFSYNEQFF. The CDR3 DNA reads TGTGCCAGCAGTCCCCGGGACTTCTCCTACAATGAGCAGTTCTTC.

The V call is TRBV25-1, the J call TRBJ1-2; 11 positions agree with TRBD1. The J segment lost 4 bases and the V segment lost 1 base, leaving 2 bases of the junction unmatched. The CDR3 length is 15 residues. CDR1 MGHDK and CDR2 SYGVNS come from the germline V gene. The CDR3 loop is CASSEWGQGGYGYTF. CDR3 nucleotide sequence: TGTGCCAGCAGTGAATGGGGACAGGGGGGCTATGGCTACACCTTC.

The chain has TRBV6-5 and TRBJ2-7; TRBD2 is a possible D gene (6 bases). V lost 6 bases to trimming and J lost 0 bases, with 15 bases between them. The CDR3 runs to 15 residues. CDR1 is MNHEY and CDR2 is SVGAGI in the germline V gene. The CDR3, as DNA: TGTGCCAGCAGACGCGGGACGGGGAGCTCCTACGAGCAGTACTTC. Translation gives CASRRGTGSSYEQYF.

The chain uses TRBV2 and TRBJ2-3; D may be TRBD2 (5 bases). CDR3 length: 12 amino acids. Between the trimmed V and J ends, which lost 6 bases and 5 bases, there was a span of 9 bases. Germline CDR1 and CDR2: SNHLY and FYNNEI. CDR3 in amino acids: CASSERVDTQYF. The CDR3, as DNA: TGTGCCAGCAGCGAGAGGGTAGATACGCAGTATTTT.

The chain combines TRBV6-5 with TRBJ1-2, with 8 bases aligning to TRBD1. The germline CDR1 and CDR2 sequences are MNHEY and SVGAGI. The V and J ends lost 3 bases and 2 bases, in that order; junction bases with no gene match: 5. This CDR3 region has 15 residues. For the CDR3, the DNA is TGTGCCAGCAGTTATTCGCAGGGGGCAAACTATGGCTACACCTTC. Its protein product is CASSYSQGANYGYTF.

The chain recombines TRBV6-5 with TRBJ1-4, with TRBD1 matching over 7 bases. Germline CDR1 and CDR2: MNHEY and SVGAGI. V shed 0 bases, J shed 5 bases, and the junction held 0 bases outside the gene matches. The CDR3 length is 14 residues. CDR3 bases: TGTGCCAGCAGTTACTCGACAGGGAATGAAAAACTGTTTTTT. Translated, it gives CASSYSTGNEKLFF.

This chain uses TRBV7-3 with TRBJ2-2; 11 bases agree with TRBD2. The CDR3 covers 17 residues. V lost 5 bases and J lost 4; bases outside the gene matches: 9. CDR1 SGHTA and CDR2 FQGTGA come from the germline V gene. The CDR3 DNA reads TGTGCCAGCAGCATTAGCGGGGGGGCCCGGGTCACCGGGGAGCTGTTTTTT. Protein: CASSISGGARVTGELFF.

The chain carries TRBV14 and TRBJ2-3, with D uncertain. The CDR3 contains 14 residues. In germline, CDR1 is SGHDN, CDR2 FVKESK. V shed 0 bases and J shed 2 bases, with 6 bases lying between them. The CDR3 sequence: CASSQERFTDTQYF. The CDR3 bases are TGTGCCAGCAGCCAAGAGCGCTTCACAGATACGCAGTATTTT.

The chain is built from TRBV7-8 and TRBJ2-1; maybe TRBD2 (5 bases). The length of the CDR3 is 14 residues. The germline gives CDR1 SGHVS, CDR2 FQNEAQ. V dropped 4 bases and J dropped 6 bases, with 13 bases sitting between them. CDR3 coding DNA: TGTGCCAGCAGCTCCCAACGGGGTAGCAATGAGCAGTTCTTC. This gives the protein CASSSQRGSNEQFF. The variable domain in full, completed from reference TRBV7-8 and TRBJ2-1, reads GAGVSQSPRYKVAKRGQDVALRCDPISGHVSLFWYQQALGQGPEFLTYFQNEAQLDKSGLPSDRFFAERPEGSVSTLKIQRTQQEDSAVYLCASSSQRGSNEQFFGPGTRLTVL.

This rearrangement joins TRBV18 to TRBJ1-5, with 7 bases aligning to TRBD1. The CDR3 spans 15 residues. V lost 0 bases to trimming and J lost 6 bases; unmatched junction nucleotides: 5. Per the germline V gene, CDR1 is KGHSH and CDR2 is LQKENI. The CDR3 here is CASSPPGGQGQPQHF. The CDR3 bases are TGTGCCAGCTCACCACCAGGGGGCCAGGGTCAGCCCCAGCATTTT.

The chain recombines TRBV7-8 with TRBJ1-2; a weak D match, TRBD1 (5 bases). CDR3 length: 13 amino acids. Germline CDR1 reads SGHVS; CDR2 reads FQNEAQ. V was cut by 4 bases and J by 7 bases, with 13 bases left in between. For the CDR3, the DNA is TGTGCCAGCAGCTCCCATGCGGGGGTTGGCTACACCTTC. The encoded protein is CASSSHAGVGYTF.